One sample yielded the 9 T cell receptor beta chains listed below, sequenced in a study of T cell repertoires in cytomegalovirus infection. These TCRs' antigens remain unknown. From the reads, TCRdb called clonotypes with MiXCR, one entry per CDR3 protein. The table includes 700,000 to 850,000 distinct CDR3 sequences, around a third detected once. This sample comprised cultured CD8+ T cells from PBMCs, obtained from culture after CMV antigen stimulation. The receptors were gathered from a human donor in good health (CMV status not recorded). Some clones in this sample may be carry-over from other donors' samples.

The V gene is TRBV5-4, the J gene TRBJ1-6, with D tentatively TRBD1 (5 bases). V gave up 6 bases and J gave up 5 bases, with 18 bases separating them. CDR3 length equals 16 residues. From germline, CDR1 is SGHNT and CDR2 YYREEE (reference sequence). The CDR3 DNA sequence: TGTGCCAGCACGGGGGGAAAGTCTACTGATAATTCACCCCTCCACTTT. Translation gives CASTGGKSTDNSPLHF.

About this clonotype: This could be a read error, since a much larger clone is one nucleotide away. The V call is TRBV7-8, the J call TRBJ2-5; a weak D match, TRBD1 (5 bases). The CDR3 extends over 14 amino acids. Germline V lookup: CDR1 SGHVS, CDR2 FQNEAQ. CDR3 loop: CASSSTGYQETQHF. The CDR3 coding sequence is TGTGCCAGCAGCTCCACAGGCTACCAAGAGACCCAGCACTTC.

This clonotype was seen more than once but under ten times. The gene calls are TRBV6-1 and TRBJ1-1, with D maybe TRBD1 (5 bases). V was cut by 6 bases and J by 3 bases, with 11 bases left in between. Per the germline V gene, CDR1 is MNHNS and CDR2 is SASEGT. The CDR3 runs to 13 residues. The CDR3 nucleotides are TGTGCCAGCAGGTCAGGGTTGCACACTGAAGCTTTCTTT. It translates to CASRSGLHTEAFF.

This clonotype has a handful of counts. This chain connects TRBV10-3 to TRBJ2-1; TRBD2 matches 11 bases. Germline trimming cut 3 bases from V and 0 bases from J; bases unmatched to any gene: 13. This CDR3 contains 20 residues. Germline V gives CDR1 ENHRY, CDR2 SYGVKD. CDR3: CAISDSAGTSGFRSYNEQFF. The CDR3 DNA follows: TGTGCCATCAGTGACTCGGCCGGGACTAGCGGTTTCCGCTCCTACAATGAGCAGTTCTTC.

The chain employs TRBV19 and TRBJ1-2; the D is unclear. Trimming left V 7 bases short and J 0 bases short, with 15 bases between. The CDR3 length is 15 residues. Germline V gene lookup returns CDR1 LNHDA and CDR2 SQIVND (reference sequence). CDR3 DNA: TGTGCCAGTACCCCCTGGCCAGAAGCTAACTATGGCTACACCTTC. Amino acid sequence: CASTPWPEANYGYTF. Variable domain in full (rest from reference TRBV19 and TRBJ1-2): DGGITQSPKYLFRKEGQNVTLSCEQNLNHDAMYWYRQDPGQGLRLIYYSQIVNDFQKGDIAEGYSVSREKKESFPLTVTSAQKNPTAFYLCASTPWPEANYGYTFGSGTRLTVV.

The J gene is TRBJ2-4, the V gene TRBV7-6, with D possibly being TRBD1 (5 bases). Germline V gene lookup returns CDR1 SGHVS and CDR2 FNYEAQ. V lost 1 base to trimming and J lost 3 bases, with 7 bases between them. This CDR3 region has 14 residues. This CDR3 reads CASSLVDSKNIQYF. The CDR3 coding sequence is TGTGCCAGCAGCTTAGTTGACAGCAAAAACATTCAGTACTTC.

This clonotype showed up just a few times. V gene TRBV7-9 combines with J gene TRBJ1-2; tentatively, D is TRBD1 (5 bases). CDR1 is SEHNR and CDR2 is FQNEAQ in the germline V gene (reference sequence). V lost 5 bases to trimming and J lost 6 bases, with 16 bases between them. CDR3 length: 14 residues. The CDR3 bases are TGTGCCAGCAGCCCGTTCGGGGGGGGAGATGGCTACACCTTC. Its translation is CASSPFGGGDGYTF. The full variable domain, in which reference TRBV7-9 and TRBJ1-2 provide the parts outside the CDR3, is DTGVSQNPRHKITKRGQNVTFRCDPISEHNRLYWYRQTLGQGPEFLTYFQNEAQLEKSRLLSDRFSAERPKGSFSTLEIQRTEQGDSAMYLCASSPFGGGDGYTFGSGTRLTVV.

This clonotype appeared a few times. The rearrangement uses TRBV7-9 and TRBJ2-1; no clear D. V dropped 10 bases and J dropped 0 bases, with 7 bases sitting between them. The germline gives CDR1 SEHNR, CDR2 FQNEAQ (reference sequence). The CDR3 has 12 amino acids. In nucleotides, the CDR3 is TGTGCCACCGCGGACTCCTACAATGAGCAGTTCTTC. This encodes CATADSYNEQFF.

The chain joins TRBV7-3 to TRBJ2-3; the D gene is possibly TRBD1 (6 bases). Germline V gene sequence: CDR1 SGHTA, CDR2 FQGTGA. CDR3 length: 15 amino acids. Trimming removed 2 bases from V and 1 base from J, with 10 bases in between. For the CDR3, the DNA is TGTGCCAGCAGCTTATGGGGGCAGGGCACAGATACGCAGTATTTT. Translated: CASSLWGQGTDTQYF.